This T cell receptor beta chain stems from a study of T cell responses to AZD1222 COVID-19 vaccine. Study-level findings and limits: Spike-specific TCR breadth and depth went up after people got two AZD1222 doses. The span of vaccine-associated CD4 TCRs extended across spike, with dominance at 160-218 and 743-854. There were repertoire samples only from the period after the peak T cell response.

Second-dose timings of about 4 or about 12 weeks were pooled. The germline CDR1 and CDR2 sequences are SGHNT and YYREEE (reference sequence). The CDR3 is made up of 15 amino acids. The V end lost 4 bases, the J end lost 4 bases, and 14 bases lay between the germline ends. Comments on this clone: Its antigen is unknown.

Assay: immunoSEQ multiplex PCR; the TCRdb copy retains only in-frame clones and omits some. The repertoire consists of fewer than 30,000 clones, with 70% to 90% occurring once and the leading ten covering almost 8%. This receptor was identified in an adult who received the AZD1222 COVID-19 vaccine. The chain is built from TRBV5-4 and TRBJ2-2, with TRBD1 as a possible D gene (6 bases). This specimen consisted of peripheral blood, obtained 28 days after the second AZD1222 dose. CDR3 residues: CASSRADRTTGELFF. As DNA, the CDR3 is TGTGCCAGCAGCCGGGCGGACAGAACCACCGGGGAGCTGTTTTTT.